The 19 T cell receptor beta chains below come from one sample, sequenced in a study of blood T cell repertoires in COVID-19. This table comes from immunoSEQ multiplex PCR, and its TCRdb copy is limited to in-frame clones, with some not included. The table records fewer than 300,000 clones, roughly 92% of them present only once. The sequenced material came from peripheral blood. The source of these receptors is a woman aged 25-40 years with COVID-19, enrolled during active disease.

The V gene is TRBV28, the J gene TRBJ1-3, with 12 bases that match TRBD1. Germline V lookup: CDR1 MDHEN, CDR2 SYDVKM. This CDR3 is 16 amino acids long. Unmatched junction bases numbered 6, after V lost 4 bases and J lost 5 bases. The CDR3 nucleotides read TGTGCCAGCAGTTCCGGGACAGGGGGCATTCGAAACACCATATATTTT. It codes for CASSSGTGGIRNTIYF.

The chain carries TRBV2 and TRBJ2-7; 7 nucleotides align to TRBD2. The CDR3 is made up of 12 amino acids. Germline V gene sequence: CDR1 SNHLY, CDR2 FYNNEI. V lost 11 bases to trimming and J lost 6 bases; unmatched junction nucleotides: 10. The CDR3 sequence: CASERAGAEQYF. The CDR3 DNA reads TGTGCCTCCGAACGGGCGGGAGCCGAGCAGTACTTC.

The chain combines TRBV25-1 with TRBJ2-7, with D possibly matching TRBD1 (5 bases). Trimming took 3 bases from V and 0 from J, leaving 12 bases between them. The V gene's germline CDR1 is MGHDK and CDR2 SYGVNS. This CDR3 has 15 amino acids. CDR3 DNA: TGTGCCAGCAGTGACTTTCGAACAGGCTCCTACGAGCAGTACTTC. This translates into CASSDFRTGSYEQYF.

The chain uses TRBV21-1 and TRBJ1-6; the table's D call TRBD1 went unverified against the DNA. TRBV21-1 is listed as a pseudogene. The length of the CDR3 is 14 residues. The CDR3 coding sequence is TGTGCCAGCAGTGGGGACAGGGGAAATTCACCCCTCCACTTT. This translates into CASSGDRGNSPLHF.

The J gene is TRBJ1-1, the V gene TRBV28; possibly TRBD1 for D (5 bases). Deletions cut 5 bases from V and 2 bases from J, with 9 bases between. Germline values: CDR1 MDHEN, CDR2 SYDVKM. The CDR3 sequence is 13 residues long. CDR3 sequence (DNA): TGTGCCAGCAGTCCCGACAGCAACACTGAAGCTTTCTTT. Its translation is CASSPDSNTEAFF.

The chain combines TRBV19 with TRBJ2-7, with a tentative D call TRBD2 (6 bases). Germline V gene lookup returns CDR1 LNHDA and CDR2 SQIVND (reference sequence). The CDR3 length is 13 residues. The V and J ends lost 3 bases and 3 bases respectively, with 9 bases between them. The CDR3 protein is CASSIPGLYEQYF. Written as DNA, the CDR3 is TGTGCCAGTAGTATTCCGGGACTCTACGAGCAGTACTTC.

This clone was detected only once. The chain carries TRBV30 and TRBJ1-2, with D maybe TRBD1 (5 bases). Between the trimmed V and J ends, which lost 3 bases and 2 bases, there was a span of 7 bases. The CDR3 extends over 12 amino acids. CDR1 is GTSNPN and CDR2 is SVGIG in the germline V gene (reference sequence). As DNA, the CDR3 is TGTGCCTGGAGGACAGAAAACTATGGCTACACCTTC. Its protein product is CAWRTENYGYTF.

The chain joins TRBV9 to TRBJ2-7, with unresolved D. The germline gives CDR1 SGDLS, CDR2 YYNGEE. V was pared by 0 bases and J by 2 bases, with 6 bases between. This CDR3 spans 13 amino acids. CDR3 sequence: CASSVGPAYEQYF. The CDR3 nucleotides are TGTGCCAGCAGCGTAGGCCCAGCCTACGAGCAGTACTTC.

The chain is built from TRBV7-8 and TRBJ1-2; 8 nucleotides agree with TRBD1. Trimming took 0 bases from V and 0 from J; bases not matched to a gene: 12. The CDR3 extends over 19 amino acids. In germline, CDR1 is SGHVS, CDR2 FQNEAQ. CDR3 amino acids: CASSLAPRTGPATNYGYTF. As DNA, the CDR3 is TGTGCCAGCAGCTTAGCACCTCGGACAGGGCCCGCCACTAACTATGGCTACACCTTC.

This clone appeared a few times. The rearrangement links TRBV19 to TRBJ2-1; D is unclear. The CDR3 runs 13 residues. Germline CDR1 LNHDA, CDR2 SQIVND (reference sequence). Trimming cost V 0 bases and J 3 bases, with 3 bases left between them. The DNA for the CDR3 is TGTGCCAGTAGTATAGATCTCTACAATGAGCAGTTCTTC. Translated, it gives CASSIDLYNEQFF.

The genes are TRBV28 and TRBJ2-1; D uncertain. Germline V gene lookup returns CDR1 MDHEN and CDR2 SYDVKM. There are 11 residues in the CDR3. With 5 bases removed from V and 6 bases from J, the gap between germline ends came to 5 bases. CDR3 in amino acids: CASSPTNEQFF. The DNA for the CDR3 is TGTGCCAGCAGTCCTACCAATGAGCAGTTCTTC.

The rearrangement uses TRBV6-2 or TRBV6-3 and TRBJ1-2, with 7 nucleotides matching TRBD1. V dropped 6 bases and J dropped 1; count of bases not matched to a gene: 8. CDR1 and CDR2 (germline): MNHEY, SVGEGT. The CDR3 contains 15 residues. CDR3 in DNA: TGTGCCAGCAGCCAAGGGACAGACTATAACTATGGCTACACCTTC. It yields the protein CASSQGTDYNYGYTF.

The chain links TRBV19 to TRBJ1-2; the match to TRBD1 covers 9 bases. The CDR3 covers 12 residues. Germline V gene sequence: CDR1 LNHDA, CDR2 SQIVND (reference sequence). With 6 bases clipped from V and 6 bases from J, the junction kept 2 bases outside the gene matches. The CDR3 protein is CASSRDRDGYTF. Here the CDR3 DNA reads TGTGCCAGTAGCCGGGACAGGGATGGCTACACCTTC.

This rearrangement joins TRBV7-2 to TRBJ2-1; 9 bases are shared with TRBD1. Germline CDR1 is SGHTA and CDR2 is FQGNSA. The CDR3 covers 14 residues. V trimming: 7 bases; J trimming: 15 bases; junction bases outside the gene matches: 16. The CDR3 sequence: CASTSGTGLAPSFF. Here the CDR3 DNA reads TGTGCCAGCACCTCCGGGACAGGGTTGGCGCCATCGTTCTTC.

The chain uses TRBV7-8 and TRBJ2-1, with 10 bases lining up with TRBD1. The CDR3 covers 16 residues. CDR1 is SGHVS, CDR2 FQNEAQ, per germline. V gave up 2 bases and J gave up 0 bases; unmatched junction bases: 1. In nucleotides, the CDR3 is TGTGCCAGCAGCTTATGGGACAGGGGCTCCTACAATGAGCAGTTCTTC. Its translation is CASSLWDRGSYNEQFF.

This clone was picked up one time. The V gene is TRBV7-9, the J gene TRBJ1-2; the D gene is possibly TRBD1 (6 bases). V was trimmed by 5 bases and J by 5 bases, leaving 15 bases between them. The CDR3 has 14 residues. Germline CDR1 reads SEHNR; CDR2 reads FQNEAQ (reference sequence). CDR3 loop: CASSPKAQGYGYTF. CDR3 nucleotides: TGTGCCAGCAGCCCGAAGGCCCAGGGGTATGGCTACACCTTC.

This clone was observed once. The chain carries TRBV2 and TRBJ1-1; 8 positions match TRBD1. The trim removed 6 bases at V and 1 base at J, leaving 4 bases unmatched. CDR1 is SNHLY, CDR2 FYNNEI, per germline. This CDR3 has 14 residues. The CDR3 is CASRTDRANTEAFF. CDR3 nucleotides: TGTGCCAGCAGGACGGACAGGGCGAACACTGAAGCTTTCTTT.

The rearrangement links TRBV19 to TRBJ2-2, with 7 nucleotides matching TRBD2. Per the germline V gene, CDR1 is LNHDA and CDR2 is SQIVND (reference sequence). This CDR3 is 17 amino acids long. The J segment lost 3 bases and the V segment lost 3 bases, leaving 10 bases of the junction unmatched. The CDR3 reads CASSIPPGAGYTGELFF. The CDR3 bases are TGTGCCAGTAGTATCCCCCCAGGAGCGGGGTACACCGGGGAGCTGTTTTTT.

V is TRBV9 and J is TRBJ1-1, with 9 bases that match TRBD1. Unmatched junction bases numbered 10, after V lost 0 bases and J lost 4 bases. This CDR3 has 17 residues. CDR1 is SGDLS and CDR2 is YYNGEE in the germline V gene. The CDR3 region is CASSVGGQGVSGTEAFF. In nucleotides, the CDR3 is TGTGCCAGCAGCGTAGGGGGACAGGGTGTAAGCGGCACTGAAGCTTTCTTT.